These T cell receptor beta chains were read from a single sample in a study of cytomegalovirus exposure and HLA in healthy donors. Here immunoSEQ multiplex PCR was the method, and the copy in TCRdb shows in-frame clones only, minus some. The sample has fewer than 110,000 clones; around 85% are singletons. The sequencing input was PBMCs. The receptors stem from a young man in good health and CMV-seronegative. Both conserved end residues are part of each CDR3. The D gene is left open where the match is weak. The listing skips clone size in some rows; elsewhere it reads once, few, many or a size class.

>TRBV4-3|.|.|TRBJ2-5
TGCGCCAGCAGCCAAGACAGGGGAGAGACCCAGTACTTC
CASSQDRGETQYF
>TRBV6-4|.|.|TRBJ2-6
TGTGCCAGCAGTTTACACAACGGCAGGGGAACTGGGGCCAACGTCCTGACTTTC
CASSLHNGRGTGANVLTF
>TRBV7-3|.|TRBD2|TRBJ2-1
TGTGCCAGCAGCCATGGGGTGTCTAGCGGGAGCCCAGGAATTCTGGATGAGCAGTTCTTC
CASSHGVSSGSPGILDEQFF
>TRBV7-9|.|.|TRBJ1-3
TGTGCCAGCAGCTCCATGCCAGACTCTGGAAACACCATATATTTT
CASSSMPDSGNTIYF
>TRBV4-1|.|TRBD1|TRBJ1-2
TGCGCCAGCAGCCAGAGGACAGGGCCTAATGGCTACACCTTC
CASSQRTGPNGYTF
>TRBV10-3|once|TRBD1|TRBJ2-1
TGTGCCATCAGTGAGTCCTATAGGGACAGGGGGCATGAGCAGTTCTTC
CAISESYRDRGHEQFF
>TRBV9|.|TRBD1|TRBJ1-5
TGTGCCAGCAGTCGAGACAGGGGTGACAATCAGCCCCAGCATTTT
CASSRDRGDNQPQHF
>TRBV15|.|TRBD1|TRBJ1-4
TGTGCCACCAGCAGAGATCAGGGACAGAGAGAAAAACTGTTTTTT
CATSRDQGQREKLFF
>TRBV27|.|TRBD1|TRBJ2-7
TGTGCCAGCAGTTTCTACTCCCCGGGACAGGCGGGCTACGAGCAGTACTTC
CASSFYSPGQAGYEQYF
>TRBV7-8|.|TRBD2|TRBJ2-1
TGTGCCAGCAGGGGGGAGCGGGAGGCCAACTCAAACAATGAGCAGTTCTTC
CASRGEREANSNNEQFF
>TRBV29-1|.|TRBD1|TRBJ2-7
TGCAGCGTTGAAGTCTCGGACAGGGCCAGCGAGCAGTACTTC
CSVEVSDRASEQYF
>TRBV9|.|TRBD1|TRBJ1-2
TGTGCCAGCAGCTTCAGCTCCCCGGGACAGGGATACACCTTC
CASSFSSPGQGYTF
>TRBV19|few|TRBD2|TRBJ2-3
TGTGCCAGTACCCCCGGGACTAGCGGGTGTGATACGCAGTATTTT
CASTPGTSGCDTQYF
>TRBV4-1|few|.|TRBJ1-1
TGCGCCAGCAGCCGAGCGGTGGGGGGACTAACAATCCCTGAAGCTTTCTTT
CASSRAVGGLTIPEAFF
>TRBV2|.|TRBD2|TRBJ2-7
TGTGCCAGCAAAAGAGCGGGAGGGTTAACCTACGAGCAGTACTTC
CASKRAGGLTYEQYF
>TRBV4-2|.|TRBD2|TRBJ2-1
TGTGCCAGCAGCCAAGAGGCAAGTAGCGGGGAGTACAATGAGCAGTTCTTC
CASSQEASSGEYNEQFF
>TRBV28|.|.|TRBJ1-2
TGTGCCAGCAGGCCTGTACAGGGAGAATGGGGCTACACCTTC
CASRPVQGEWGYTF
>TRBV6-1|few|TRBD2|TRBJ2-2
TGTGCCAGCACCCGGGAGGAAACCGGGGAGCTGTTTTTT
CASTREETGELFF
>TRBV7-3|.|.|TRBJ2-1
TGTGCCAGCAGCTTAGGTGGGAGCGACCACAATGAGCAGTTCTTC
CASSLGGSDHNEQFF
>TRBV5-1|.|.|TRBJ2-3
TGCGCCAGCAGCTTGTTTGTGCAGGGCCCCACAGATACGCAGTATTTT
CASSLFVQGPTDTQYF
>TRBV9|.|.|TRBJ2-6
TGTGCCAGCAGCCCTTCGGTGTTGCGGGGGGCCAACGTCCTGACTTTC
CASSPSVLRGANVLTF
>TRBV23-1|.|.|TRBJ1-2
TGCGCCACCTACGTCGCCTATGATGGCTACACCTTC
CATYVAYDGYTF
>TRBV28|.|TRBD1|TRBJ1-6
TGTGCCAGTTATGGACAGGGAGTATCACCCCTCCACTTT
CASYGQGVSPLHF
>TRBV7-9|.|TRBD1|TRBJ1-3
TGTGCCAGCAGCTTTACAGGGGAAAGAAACACCATATATTTT
CASSFTGERNTIYF
>TRBV7-3|.|TRBD1|TRBJ2-1
TGTGCCAGCAGCTTAATCAGGGACAGGGGGCGGCATGAGCAGTTCTTC
CASSLIRDRGRHEQFF
>TRBV28|.|.|TRBJ1-4
TGTGCCAGCAGCAGAGACAGTCTCTATGAAAAACTGTTTTTT
CASSRDSLYEKLFF
>TRBV5-5|.|TRBD1|TRBJ2-7
TGTGCCAGCAGTAGACAGGGCCCCTACGAGCAGTACTTC
CASSRQGPYEQYF
>TRBV7-3|.|.|TRBJ1-2
TGTGCCAGCAGCTTAACCGGGGAGAGGGGCTACACCTTC
CASSLTGERGYTF
>TRBV4-1|.|TRBD2|TRBJ2-1
TGCGCCAGCAGCCAATCCTTAGCGGGTTCTTACAATGAGCAGTTCTTC
CASSQSLAGSYNEQFF
>TRBV5-4|.|TRBD2|TRBJ2-1
TGTGCCAGCAGCTTGAAGTGGACTTTAGCGGGAGGGTGGTCCTACAATGAGCAGTTCTTC
CASSLKWTLAGGWSYNEQFF
>TRBV15|.|TRBD1|TRBJ2-7
TGTGCCACCGGCAGAGATGCCGGGACAGGGGGCTACGAGCAGTACTTC
CATGRDAGTGGYEQYF
>TRBV19|.|TRBD2|TRBJ2-1
TGTGCCAGTAGTATAGGACTAGCGGTCTACAATGAGCAGTTCTTC
CASSIGLAVYNEQFF
>TRBV2|once|.|TRBJ2-3
TGTGCCAGCAGTGTGACTTTAGTCGCAGATACGCAGTATTTT
CASSVTLVADTQYF
>TRBV28|.|.|TRBJ2-1
TGTGCCAGCAGTTTAGTAGAAATCTACAATGAGCAGTTCTTC
CASSLVEIYNEQFF
>TRBV5-3|.|TRBD1|TRBJ2-5
TGTGCCAGAGAGACAGGGGTGGAGACCCAGTACTTC
CARETGVETQYF
>TRBV7-2|.|.|TRBJ2-7
TGTGCCAGCTCAATAGCGAAAACCTACGAGCAGTACTTC
CASSIAKTYEQYF
>TRBV5-6|.|.|TRBJ1-1
TGTGCCAGCAGCTTCCGGCCGGGACTGCTCCGAGAAGCTTTCTTT
CASSFRPGLLREAFF
>TRBV5-1|.|.|TRBJ2-5
TGCGCCAGCAACCAGGGTTTGGCGGTCCAAGAGACCCAGTACTTC
CASNQGLAVQETQYF
>TRBV2|.|TRBD1|TRBJ2-7
TGTGCCAGCATTGGGACAGGGCTATCCTACGAGCAGTACTTC
CASIGTGLSYEQYF
>TRBV5-1|.|TRBD1|TRBJ2-3
TGCGCCAGCAGCTTGTGGTTGACAGGGGTCGGCACAGATACGCAGTATTTT
CASSLWLTGVGTDTQYF
>TRBV15|few|.|TRBJ2-1
TGTGCCACCAGCAGAGATGCTTTGGGAGACACCTCTTACAATGAGCAGTTCTTC
CATSRDALGDTSYNEQFF
>TRBV28|.|.|TRBJ2-5
TGTGCCAGCAGTGCCTCCCCGTGGCAGAATTACCAAGAGACCCAGTACTTC
CASSASPWQNYQETQYF
>TRBV6-5|.|.|TRBJ1-3
TGTGCCAGCACTCGGCCCGGGTTGGGAAACACCATATATTTT
CASTRPGLGNTIYF
>TRBV5-1|once|TRBD1|TRBJ1-6
TGCGCCAGCAGCTTGTGGGGACAGGAAAATTCACCCCTCCACTTT
CASSLWGQENSPLHF
>TRBV28|.|TRBD1|TRBJ2-2
TGTGCCAGCAGAGCCGGGACAGTACTTTCCGGGGAGCTGTTTTTT
CASRAGTVLSGELFF
>TRBV4-1|.|.|TRBJ2-5
TGCGCCAGCAGCCATCCGCAAGAGACCCAGTACTTC
CASSHPQETQYF
>TRBV5-1|.|.|TRBJ1-1
TGCGCCAGCAGCCCACAAGGGGCGAGGAACACTGAAGCTTTCTTT
CASSPQGARNTEAFF
>TRBV4-3|.|TRBD1|TRBJ1-1
TGCGCCAGCAGCCAAGTCGGGGACAGCTTCACTGAAGCTTTCTTT
CASSQVGDSFTEAFF
>TRBV25-1|.|.|TRBJ2-6
TGTGCCAGCAGTGATTCCCGGGGAGAGGGGGCCAACGTCCTGACTTTC
CASSDSRGEGANVLTF
>TRBV30|.|TRBD1|TRBJ1-6
TGTGCCTGCCAGGGGGCATATAATTCACCCCTCCACTTT
CACQGAYNSPLHF
>TRBV4-3|few|.|TRBJ2-6
TGCGCCAGCAGCCCCCAGGAGGAAAACTCTGGGGCCAACGTCCTGACTTTC
CASSPQEENSGANVLTF
>TRBV28|.|TRBD1|TRBJ1-1
TGTGCCAGCAGTTCCACAGGGGATGAAGCTTTCTTT
CASSSTGDEAFF
>TRBV13|.|.|TRBJ2-1
TGTGCCAGCAGCTTAGTACTGCCCCCTGAGCAGTTCTTC
CASSLVLPPEQFF
>TRBV7-3|.|.|TRBJ1-2
TGTGCCAGCAGCGCTGATGGACAGACCTATGGCTACACCTTC
CASSADGQTYGYTF
>TRBV28|.|.|TRBJ1-5
TGTGCCAGCAAAAAGCGGGAGATTAGCAATCAGCCCCAGCATTTT
CASKKREISNQPQHF
>TRBV5-6|.|.|TRBJ2-1
TGTGCCAGCAGTGGGCTAGCGCTAAACAATGAGCAGTTCTTC
CASSGLALNNEQFF
>TRBV5-1|.|.|TRBJ1-5
TGCGCCAGCAGCTTTGGGGGGAATAGCAATCAGCCCCAGCATTTT
CASSFGGNSNQPQHF
>TRBV6-5|.|TRBD1|TRBJ1-1
TGTGCCAGCAGTTATCAGACAGGGGGAGGAACTGAAGCTTTCTTT
CASSYQTGGGTEAFF